This is a list of T cell receptor beta chains from one sample in a study of technical replicates of blood from a few donors. Assay: immunoSEQ multiplex PCR; the TCRdb copy retains only in-frame clones and omits some. The data hold about 68,000 clones, with about 97% observed a single time. Material for sequencing was T cells isolated from PBMCs. The receptor set was obtained from a human donor in good health. CDR3s include the opening cysteine and the closing phenylalanine or tryptophan. A D gene is named only where the DNA matches it firmly. Where a row states a size, it is once, few, many or the class of an expanded clone; other rows omit it.

clone size	D gene	V gene	J gene	CDR3 DNA	CDR3 protein
NA	TRBD1	TRBV5-6	TRBJ1-3	TGTGCCAGCAGCGGGACAGGGGCTTTCTCTGGAAACACCATATATTTT	CASSGTGAFSGNTIYF
NA	TRBD2	TRBV6-1	TRBJ2-1	TGTGCCAGCCAGACTAGCGGGGGCCGTGGGCAGTTCTTC	CASQTSGGRGQFF
NA	TRBD1	TRBV9	TRBJ2-7	TGTGCCAGCAGCGTAGATGGCCGGACAGGGGTCGACCGGGCCTACGAGCAGTACTTC	CASSVDGRTGVDRAYEQYF
NA	TRBD2	TRBV5-4	TRBJ2-7	TGTGCCAGCAGCCAGGGACTAGCGGGAGTATACAACGAGCAGTACTTC	CASSQGLAGVYNEQYF
NA	NA	TRBV27	TRBJ1-1	TGTGCCAGCAGTTTAACAGGGTTTGGTGAAGCTTTCTTT	CASSLTGFGEAFF
NA	NA	TRBV30	TRBJ1-1	TGTGCCTGGGCCAGCTCCAGGGTAGGGACTGAAGCTTTCTTT	CAWASSRVGTEAFF
NA	NA	TRBV30	TRBJ1-2	TGTGCCTGGATGGACAGATTCTATGGCTACACCTTC	CAWMDRFYGYTF
once	TRBD2	TRBV9	TRBJ2-7	TGTGCCAGCAGCGTCGGGACTAACCCCTACGAGCAGTACTTC	CASSVGTNPYEQYF
NA	NA	TRBV29-1	TRBJ1-4	TGCAGCGTTGAAGACAGGGGATATGAAAAACTGTTTTTT	CSVEDRGYEKLFF
NA	NA	TRBV9	TRBJ2-3	TGTGCCAGCAGCGTAGAGTCGTTCGCGTACACAGATACGCAGTATTTT	CASSVESFAYTDTQYF
NA	NA	TRBV29-1	TRBJ2-1	TGCAGCGGTGCGCTGCGAGGCTCGTACAATGAGCAGTTCTTC	CSGALRGSYNEQFF
NA	NA	TRBV5-1	TRBJ2-7	TGCGCCAGCAGCCCAGCGGCAGGCTCCTACGAGCAGTACTTC	CASSPAAGSYEQYF
NA	NA	TRBV14	TRBJ2-2	TGTGCCAGCAGAAAAAACAGGGCCGGGGAGCTGTTTTTT	CASRKNRAGELFF
NA	NA	TRBV29-1	TRBJ2-3	TGCAGCGTTGGCAGGGCAGATACGCAGTATTTT	CSVGRADTQYF
NA	TRBD1	TRBV6-5	TRBJ1-2	TGTGCCAGCACCCGACAGGGCTGGGGATATGGCTACACCTTC	CASTRQGWGYGYTF
NA	TRBD2	TRBV15	TRBJ2-5	TGTGCCACCAGCCGCAGACTAGCGGGAGAGACCCAGTACTTC	CATSRRLAGETQYF
once	TRBD2	TRBV2	TRBJ2-1	TGTGCCAGCAGTCCGACTAGCGGATACAATGAGCAGTTCTTC	CASSPTSGYNEQFF
NA	NA	TRBV7-2	TRBJ2-7	TGTGCCAGCAGCTTAGGGAGGTCTTACGAGCAGTACTTC	CASSLGRSYEQYF
NA	NA	TRBV28	TRBJ1-1	TGTGCCAGCATAAACACTGAAGCTTTCTTT	CASINTEAFF
NA	TRBD1	TRBV19	TRBJ1-1	TGTGCCAGTAGATTGCAGGGGGTCACTGAAGCTTTCTTT	CASRLQGVTEAFF
NA	TRBD1	TRBV28	TRBJ1-1	TGTGCCAGCTGGACTACAGGGGATAAAACTGAAGCTTTCTTT	CASWTTGDKTEAFF
NA	TRBD2	TRBV10-3	TRBJ2-3	TGTGCCATCGGTACTAGCGGGGGAGGCACAGATACGCAGTATTTT	CAIGTSGGGTDTQYF
NA	TRBD2	TRBV4-1	TRBJ2-1	TGCGCCAGCAGCCAAGAAGGGGGCTGGACTAGCGACTACAATGAGCAGTTCTTC	CASSQEGGWTSDYNEQFF
NA	TRBD2	TRBV6-5	TRBJ2-1	TGTGCCAGCAGTTACTCGACTAGCGGGGACAATGAGCAGTTCTTC	CASSYSTSGDNEQFF
NA	TRBD1	TRBV7-2	TRBJ1-2	TGTGCCAGCAGCCTACCCCCGACAGGGGCCTACACCTTC	CASSLPPTGAYTF
NA	NA	TRBV6-5	TRBJ2-1	TGTGCCAGCAGTTACTCGACAGGTGAGGTGTACAATGAGCAGTTCTTC	CASSYSTGEVYNEQFF
NA	NA	TRBV6-5	TRBJ1-3	TGTGCCAGCAGTTACAGGGGGGGAGGGATCGGAAACACCATATATTTT	CASSYRGGGIGNTIYF
NA	NA	TRBV15	TRBJ1-2	TGTGCCACGGGGGGGCCTGACAACGAGGACTATGGCTACACCTTC	CATGGPDNEDYGYTF
NA	TRBD2	TRBV2	TRBJ2-1	TGTGCCAGCAGTGTGGGGGCGGGAGGGCCGCATGAGCAGTTCTTC	CASSVGAGGPHEQFF